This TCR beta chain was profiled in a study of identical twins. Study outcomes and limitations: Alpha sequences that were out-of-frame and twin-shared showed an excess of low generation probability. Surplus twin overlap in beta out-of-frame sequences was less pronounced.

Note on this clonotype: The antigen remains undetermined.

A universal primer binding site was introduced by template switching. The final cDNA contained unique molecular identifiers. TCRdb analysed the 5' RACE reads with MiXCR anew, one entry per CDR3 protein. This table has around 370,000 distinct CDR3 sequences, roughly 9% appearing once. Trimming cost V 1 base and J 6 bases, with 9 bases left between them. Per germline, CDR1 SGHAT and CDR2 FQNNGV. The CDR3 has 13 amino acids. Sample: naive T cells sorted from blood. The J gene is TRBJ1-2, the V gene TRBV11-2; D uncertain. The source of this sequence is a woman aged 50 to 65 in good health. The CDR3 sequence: CASSLVRVDGYTF. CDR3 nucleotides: TGTGCCAGCAGCTTAGTACGAGTGGATGGCTACACCTTC. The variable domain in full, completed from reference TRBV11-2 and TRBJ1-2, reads EAGVAQSPRYKIIEKRQSVAFWCNPISGHATLYWYQQILGQGPKLLIQFQNNGVVDDSQLPKDRFSAERLKGVDSTLKIQPAKLEDSAVYLCASSLVRVDGYTFGSGTRLTVV.